The rows below give T cell receptor beta chains drawn from one sample of a study of T cells in Graves' hyperthyroidism and ophthalmopathy. TCRdb re-derived calls from the multiplex PCR reads in MiXCR, one entry per CDR3 protein. The sample consists of 500,000 to 800,000 distinct CDR3 sequences, around 13% of them appearing once. The sequenced sample was blood. All receptors derive from a woman aged 50 to 60 with Graves' ophthalmopathy. The CDR3 runs from the conserved cysteine through the conserved F or W. A D gene is named only where the DNA matches it firmly. Expanded clones are given a class, and other clones once, few, many or no size at all.

d_gene	v_gene	abundance	j_gene	CDR3nt	CDR3aa
TRBD1	TRBV12-3/TRBV12-4	many	TRBJ1-1	TGTGCCAGCAGTCCTCGACAGGACAGGCCAACTGAAGCTTTCTTT	CASSPRQDRPTEAFF
NA	TRBV7-2	many	TRBJ2-3	TGTGCCAGCAGCTTACCGGCGGCTAGCACAGATACGCAGTATTTT	CASSLPAASTDTQYF
TRBD2	TRBV20-1	few	TRBJ2-1	TGCAGTGCTAGTGGACTAGCGGGCAATGAGCAGTTCTTC	CSASGLAGNEQFF
NA	TRBV10-3	NA	TRBJ1-5	TGTGCCACCGAACCCGCGCATCAGCCCCAGCATTTT	CATEPAHQPQHF
NA	TRBV4-1	few	TRBJ2-1	TGCGCCAGCAGCCAAGACGTTGCTGAGCAGTTCTTC	CASSQDVAEQFF
NA	TRBV3-1	many	TRBJ2-7	TGTGCCAGCAGCCGCGGCCCCGACTCCTACGAGCAGTACTTC	CASSRGPDSYEQYF
NA	TRBV4-3	NA	TRBJ2-1	TGCGCCAGCAGCCAAGTACGAGGGATCGATGAGCAGTTCTTC	CASSQVRGIDEQFF
TRBD1	TRBV28	many	TRBJ2-1	TGTGCCAGCGGACAGGGGGCATCCTACAATGAGCAGTTCTTC	CASGQGASYNEQFF
NA	TRBV4-1	many	TRBJ2-1	TGCGCCAGCAGCCTAGCCTTGCGACAGGCTCAATACAATGAGCAGTTCTTC	CASSLALRQAQYNEQFF
NA	TRBV9	few	TRBJ1-6	TGTGCCAGCAGCGTAGCTACGGCAGGAGGGATTAATTCACCCCTCCACTTT	CASSVATAGGINSPLHF
NA	TRBV7-3	many	TRBJ2-1	TGTGCCAGCAGCCCCAGACTAGTTTCTAGTGGAGTTGGTGAGCAGTTCTTC	CASSPRLVSSGVGEQFF
NA	TRBV12-3/TRBV12-4	many	TRBJ2-1	TGTGCCAGCAGTGGCAAGGACAACAGGGAGGATGAGCAGTTCTTC	CASSGKDNREDEQFF
NA	TRBV27	many	TRBJ2-7	TGTGCCAGCAGTTTAACCCCCCTCAGGGGCTACGAGCAGTACTTC	CASSLTPLRGYEQYF
NA	TRBV7-9	many	TRBJ2-7	TGTGCCAGCAGCTTAATGTTCCACGCGGACAGATACGAGCAGTACTTC	CASSLMFHADRYEQYF
TRBD1	TRBV6-2/TRBV6-3	many	TRBJ1-1	TGTGCCAGCAGTTACCACGGGACAGGGTTTTATGGGCCTGAAGCTTTCTTT	CASSYHGTGFYGPEAFF
TRBD1	TRBV30	many	TRBJ1-2	TGTGCCTGGAGTGTAGGGACAGGGTATGGCTACACCTTC	CAWSVGTGYGYTF
NA	TRBV20-1	NA	TRBJ2-1	TGCAGTGCGAGACCGACTAGTTGGGGTGAGCAGTTCTTC	CSARPTSWGEQFF
TRBD2	TRBV6-1	few	TRBJ2-1	TGTGCCAGCAGTACCCTGGCGGGAGCCAGCTCCTACAATGAGCAGTTCTTC	CASSTLAGASSYNEQFF
NA	TRBV12-3/TRBV12-4	many	TRBJ2-3	TGTGCCAGCAGTTTTGGTGGGACACCGGGTACGCAGTATTTT	CASSFGGTPGTQYF
TRBD2	TRBV7-2	NA	TRBJ2-1	TGTGCCAGCAGTATTACTCCGGGACTAGCGGGAGGGGCGCAGTTCTTC	CASSITPGLAGGAQFF
NA	TRBV6-1	many	TRBJ2-2	TGTGCCAGCAGTGAGGACGCGGGGAACACCGGGGAGCTGTTTTTT	CASSEDAGNTGELFF
TRBD1	TRBV12-5	many	TRBJ2-7	TGTGCTAGTGGTTTGGGACTATCCCGGGACAGTATCTACGAGCAGTACTTC	CASGLGLSRDSIYEQYF
NA	TRBV10-3	many	TRBJ2-7	TGTGCCATCAGTGAGTCATGGAAGGGGGACAAACCCACCTACGAGCAGTACTTC	CAISESWKGDKPTYEQYF
NA	TRBV7-8	many	TRBJ2-5	TGTGCCAGCAGCCCATCCGGGACGGCCCGGACCCAGTACTTC	CASSPSGTARTQYF
TRBD1	TRBV29-1	NA	TRBJ2-7	TGCAGCGTTGAAGATGGGACAGACTACGAGCAGTACTTC	CSVEDGTDYEQYF
NA	TRBV28	NA	TRBJ2-1	TGTGCCAGCAGTTCCTCCCAATGGATGTCCTACAATGAGCAGTTCTTC	CASSSSQWMSYNEQFF
NA	TRBV11-3	many	TRBJ2-1	TGTGCCAGCAGCTTAGCCGGGATCTCAAATGAGCAGTTCTTC	CASSLAGISNEQFF
NA	TRBV27	many	TRBJ1-1	TGTGCCAGCAGATCCGTCGGGCTTAGTGGGAACACTGAAGCTTTCTTT	CASRSVGLSGNTEAFF
NA	TRBV12-3/TRBV12-4	many	TRBJ1-5	TGTGCCAGCAGTTTAGCGGGAACTGAGGGGCATTTT	CASSLAGTEGHF
TRBD1	TRBV24-1	few	TRBJ1-5	TGTGCCACCAGTGATTCAGCAGGGGGGTACAATCAGCCCCAGCATTTT	CATSDSAGGYNQPQHF
NA	TRBV4-3	NA	TRBJ2-3	TGCGCCAGCAGCCTGTCCCCAACCACAGATACGCAGTATTTT	CASSLSPTTDTQYF
NA	TRBV20-1	few	TRBJ2-4	TGCAGTGCTAGACGAGGGGCTAAAAACATTCAGTACTTC	CSARRGAKNIQYF
TRBD2	TRBV11-2	many	TRBJ2-3	TGTGCCAGCAGCTTAGTGAGCGGGAGTACTACGCAGTATTTT	CASSLVSGSTTQYF
NA	TRBV6-2/TRBV6-3	NA	TRBJ2-7	TGTGCCAGCACTGAGGCCTACGAGCAGTACTTC	CASTEAYEQYF
NA	TRBV7-9	many	TRBJ2-3	TGTGCCAGCAGCTTTTATTCGGGAAGCACAGATACGCAGTATTTT	CASSFYSGSTDTQYF